This TCR beta chain came from a study of CD8 T cells in ankylosing spondylitis. Study-level results: As reported, disease-linked clones showed significant enrichment in matched ankylosing spondylitis synovial fluid.

This clonotype was seen many times. Its cognate antigen is unknown. The germline gives CDR1 KGHDR, CDR2 SFDVKD. V lost 4 bases, J lost 5 bases, and 10 bases stayed unmatched. The CDR3 has 15 residues. In TCRdb, the 5' RACE reads were re-called with MiXCR into one record per CDR3 protein. The sample records about 160,000 distinct CDR3 sequences, approximately 16% being singletons. This clonotype was sampled from a male donor with ankylosing spondylitis or in good health (not recorded which). Sequencing was done on a sample of blood, either unsorted or a sorted T cell fraction (not recorded which). V gene TRBV24-1 combines with J gene TRBJ2-7; 7 bases agree with TRBD1. The CDR3 here is CATSEPLQGTHEQYF. CDR3 in DNA: TGTGCCACCAGTGAACCTCTACAGGGGACCCACGAGCAGTACTTC.